This T cell receptor (beta chain) stems from a study of blood T cell repertoires in COVID-19. As processed by the authors: Nucleated cell number was recorded as an estimate derived from reference gene primer amplification. Using immunoSEQ multiplex PCR, the repertoire was profiled, and TCRdb retains in-frame clones only, with some absent. V, J and clone size were drawn from that table, and D and trimming were deduced from the DNA. The sample yields about 160,000 clones, around 85% seen once. V lost 5 bases, J lost 3 bases, and 4 bases stayed unmatched. The CDR3 has 13 residues. Germline-derived CDR1 and CDR2 are PRHDT and FYEKMQ (reference sequence).

The receptor comes from a man aged 60-69 years with active or convalescent COVID-19. The chain carries TRBV13 and TRBJ2-7, with 7 bases aligning to TRBD1. The specimen sequenced was peripheral blood. CDR3 coding DNA: TGTGCCAGCAGCCTGACAGGGTACTACGAGCAGTACTTC. Protein product: CASSLTGYYEQYF.